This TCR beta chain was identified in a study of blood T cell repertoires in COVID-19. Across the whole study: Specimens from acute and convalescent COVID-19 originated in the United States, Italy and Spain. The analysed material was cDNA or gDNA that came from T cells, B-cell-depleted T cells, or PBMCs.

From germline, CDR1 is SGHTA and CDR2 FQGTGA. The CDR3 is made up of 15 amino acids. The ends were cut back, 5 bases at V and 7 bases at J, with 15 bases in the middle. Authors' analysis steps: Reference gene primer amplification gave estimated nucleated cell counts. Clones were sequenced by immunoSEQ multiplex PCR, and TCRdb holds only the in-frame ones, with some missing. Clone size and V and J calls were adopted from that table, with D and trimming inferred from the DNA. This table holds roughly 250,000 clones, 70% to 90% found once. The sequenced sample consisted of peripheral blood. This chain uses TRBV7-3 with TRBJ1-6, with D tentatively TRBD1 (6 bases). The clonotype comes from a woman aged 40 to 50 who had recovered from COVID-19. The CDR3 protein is CASSATGKGNSPLHF. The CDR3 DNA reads TGTGCCAGCAGCGCAACAGGGAAGGGGAATTCACCCCTCCACTTT.